A single sample gave rise to the 4 T cell receptor beta chains below, sequenced in a study of CD8+ T cells in alopecia areata. Extracted from the samples, RNA was reverse transcribed into cDNA to serve as the sequencing template. Method: immunoSEQ multiplex PCR; TCRdb's copy keeps in-frame clones and lacks some. Among around 35,000 clones, less than 70% were seen once, and the ten largest hold around 40%. The sample consisted of NKG2D-high CD8+ T cells sorted from blood. All receptors come from a human donor with alopecia areata.

This clone was observed a single time. The V call is TRBV4-1, the J call TRBJ2-7; 8 bases fit TRBD2. Trimming at V came to 1 base and at J to 4 bases, leaving 3 bases not matched to a gene. CDR1 is MGHRA and CDR2 is YSYEKL in the germline V gene. This CDR3 comprises 14 residues. CDR3 protein: CASSQVSGSYEQYF. The CDR3 coding sequence is TGCGCCAGCAGCCAAGTCAGCGGGAGTTACGAGCAGTACTTC.

The V and J genes are TRBV5-1 and TRBJ2-7, with 10 bases lining up with TRBD1. CDR3 length: 18 amino acids. The junction had 13 bases not matched to a gene; V was cut back by 4 bases and J by 0 bases. CDR1 is SGHRS, CDR2 YFSETQ, per germline. The chain's CDR3 is CASSPFRDRGRSSYEQYF. As DNA, the CDR3 is TGCGCCAGCAGCCCATTCCGGGACAGGGGCCGGAGCTCCTACGAGCAGTACTTC.

The chain joins TRBV6-5 to TRBJ1-1; D gene unclear. The CDR3 runs 15 residues. V was shortened by 2 bases and J by 7 bases, with 17 bases between the two germline ends. Germline CDR1 and CDR2: MNHEY and SVGAGI. The CDR3 coding sequence is TGTGCCAGCAGTTACGTGGGTTTTTCGGTGGGTGAAGCTTTCTTT. Translating it yields CASSYVGFSVGEAFF.

The CDR3 DNA follows: TGTGCCAGCAGTGAACTAGCAGGAGCTAACTATGGCTACACCTTC. Encoded protein: CASSELAGANYGYTF. The rearrangement joins TRBV25-1 to TRBJ1-2; D remains ambiguous. V dropped 2 bases and J dropped 0 bases, with 10 bases sitting between them. Germline CDR1 and CDR2: MGHDK and SYGVNS. CDR3 length: 15 residues.